Given below is one T cell receptor beta chain in context. Its matching antigen is unknown. Cultured CD4+ T-cell DNA underwent Oncomine TCR Beta short-read sequencing. TCRdb recomputed calls from the PCR reads with MiXCR, one row per CDR3 protein. The sample shows around 20,000 distinct CDR3 sequences, around 50% of them seen only once. The CDR3 runs to 14 residues. V was trimmed by 1 base and J by 6 bases, leaving 12 bases between them. The V gene's germline CDR1 is LNHDA and CDR2 SQIVND (reference sequence). Treatment given: roughly 11-day PBMC culture with coronavirus spike peptide pools or control peptides (ViraFEST assay). The data stem from a study of vaccination and CD4 T cells after COVID-19.

The receptor's source is a human donor who had recovered from COVID-19. Sequenced material: CD4+ T cells from blood, cultured in vitro. The chain uses TRBV19 and TRBJ2-5; tentative D call: TRBD2 (6 bases). Written as DNA, the CDR3 is TGTGCCAGTAGTATAGCGGGGGAAGTGAAGACCCAGTACTTC. Translating it yields CASSIAGEVKTQYF. Using reference TRBV19 and TRBJ2-5 for the parts outside the CDR3, the full variable domain is DGGITQSPKYLFRKEGQNVTLSCEQNLNHDAMYWYRQDPGQGLRLIYYSQIVNDFQKGDIAEGYSVSREKKESFPLTVTSAQKNPTAFYLCASSIAGEVKTQYFGPGTRLLVL.